This record covers a single TCR beta chain. What it binds is not known. The entry originates in a study of cytomegalovirus exposure and HLA in healthy donors. PCR amplification relied on 60 Vbeta primers (plus 13 Jbeta primers). Per the original methods: Unique TCR beta chains numbered around 80 million in a later analysis, with roughly 11 million shared. Profiling relied on immunoSEQ multiplex PCR, and the TCRdb table lists in-frame clones only, not all of them. That table supplies the V and J calls and clone size; D and trimming were determined from the DNA. The sample lists fewer than 80,000 clones, roughly 68% seen once, with around 10% in the top ten. Study conclusions and caveats: TRBV6-2, TRBV6-3 and some other V segments were excluded as indistinguishable. In vitro experiments confirmed that three CMV-associated chains were specific for CMV antigens.

CDR3 size: 19 residues. Trimming took 4 bases from V and 0 from J; bases not matched to a gene: 13. CDR1 is WNHNN and CDR2 is SYGVQD in the germline V gene (reference sequence). The sequence was obtained from a woman between 55 and 75 years old in good health and CMV-seropositive. V gene TRBV10-1 combines with J gene TRBJ2-1, with 9 bases matching TRBD2. Material for sequencing was PBMCs. CDR3 nucleotides: TGCGCCAGCAGTGGATCAAGGCTAGCGGGGATCCTCTCCTACAATGAGCAGTTCTTC. Its translation is CASSGSRLAGILSYNEQFF.